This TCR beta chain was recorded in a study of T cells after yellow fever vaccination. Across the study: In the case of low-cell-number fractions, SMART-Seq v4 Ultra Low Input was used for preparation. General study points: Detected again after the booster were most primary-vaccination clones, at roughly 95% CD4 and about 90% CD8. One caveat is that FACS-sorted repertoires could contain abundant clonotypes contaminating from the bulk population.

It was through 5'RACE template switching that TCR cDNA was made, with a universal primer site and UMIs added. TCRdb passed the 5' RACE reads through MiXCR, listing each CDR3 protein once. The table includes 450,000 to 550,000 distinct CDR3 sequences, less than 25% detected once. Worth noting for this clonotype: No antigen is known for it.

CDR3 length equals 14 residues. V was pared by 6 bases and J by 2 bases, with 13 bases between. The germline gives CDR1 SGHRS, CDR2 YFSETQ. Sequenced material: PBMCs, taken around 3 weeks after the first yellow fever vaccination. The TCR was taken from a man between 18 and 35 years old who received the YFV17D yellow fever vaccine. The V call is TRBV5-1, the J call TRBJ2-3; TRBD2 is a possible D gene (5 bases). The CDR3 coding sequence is TGCGCCAGCATGGCGGGCCTAAACACAGATACGCAGTATTTT. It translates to CASMAGLNTDTQYF. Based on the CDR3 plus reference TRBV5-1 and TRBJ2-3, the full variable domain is KAGVTQTPRYLIKTRGQQVTLSCSPISGHRSVSWYQQTPGQGLQFLFEYFSETQRNKGNFPGRFSGRQFSNSRSEMNVSTLELGDSALYLCASMAGLNTDTQYFGPGTRLTVL.